This T cell receptor beta chain is from a study of CD8 T cells in ankylosing spondylitis. General study results and limits: According to the report, clones linked to the disease were significantly enriched in matched synovial fluid samples taken from ankylosing spondylitis patients. Earlier authors reported some of these motif variants in reactive arthritis synovial fluid and blood.

This clonotype has a count of ten or more. No antigen is known for it. Generation of TCR beta libraries employed quantitative 5'-RACE incorporating molecular barcodes. MiXCR was run by TCRdb on the 5' RACE reads, yielding one entry per CDR3 protein. The table records fewer than 250,000 distinct CDR3 sequences, about 10% of them present only once. V lost 5 bases and J lost 2; bases outside the gene matches: 5. The germline V gene encodes CDR1 SGHDT and CDR2 YYEEEE. The CDR3 runs to 15 residues. Specimen: blood, either unsorted or a sorted T cell fraction (not recorded which). The rearrangement uses TRBV5-6 and TRBJ2-2, with TRBD1 identical over 8 bases. The source of this sequence is a male donor with ankylosing spondylitis or in good health (not recorded which). The CDR3: CASRSDRGNTGELFF. The CDR3 DNA reads as TGTGCCAGCAGGTCAGACAGGGGTAACACCGGGGAGCTGTTTTTT. The variable domain in full, with the rest retrieved from reference TRBV5-6 and TRBJ2-2, is DAGVTQSPTHLIKTRGQQVTLRCSPKSGHDTVSWYQQALGQGPQFIFQYYEEEERQRGNFPDRFSGHQFPNYSSELNVNALLLGDSALYLCASRSDRGNTGELFFGEGSRLTVL.